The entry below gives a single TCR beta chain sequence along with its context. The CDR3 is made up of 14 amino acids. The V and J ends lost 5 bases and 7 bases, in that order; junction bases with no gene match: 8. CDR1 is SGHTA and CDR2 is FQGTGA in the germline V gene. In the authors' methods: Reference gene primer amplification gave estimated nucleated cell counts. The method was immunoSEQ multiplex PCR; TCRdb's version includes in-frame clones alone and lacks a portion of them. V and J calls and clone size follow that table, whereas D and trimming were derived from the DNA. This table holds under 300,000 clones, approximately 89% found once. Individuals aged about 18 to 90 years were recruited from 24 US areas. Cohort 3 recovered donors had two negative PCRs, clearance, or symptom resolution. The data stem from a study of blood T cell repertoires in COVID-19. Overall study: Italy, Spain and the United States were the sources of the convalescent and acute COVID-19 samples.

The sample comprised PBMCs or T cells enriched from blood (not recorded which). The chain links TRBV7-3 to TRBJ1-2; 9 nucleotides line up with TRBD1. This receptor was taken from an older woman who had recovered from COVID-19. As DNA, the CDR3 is TGTGCCAGCAGCGAAAATGGACAGGGGTCTGGCTACACCTTC. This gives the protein CASSENGQGSGYTF.